The subject of this entry is one T cell receptor beta chain. This entry comes from a study of CD8 T cells in Susac syndrome. V was clipped by 4 bases and J by 2 bases, with 12 bases between them. CDR1 and CDR2 (germline): SQVTM, ANQGSEA. There are 14 residues in the CDR3. Random-hexamer reverse transcription was applied to about 0.45 to 1 ug RNA. TCRdb passed the immunoSEQ multiplex PCR reads through MiXCR, listing each CDR3 protein once. The data contain about 73,000 distinct CDR3 sequences, roughly 94% of them singletons. Sequencing was performed on CD8+ T cells from PBMCs. V usage is TRBV29-1 and J usage is TRBJ1-3; D not certain. This clonotype was obtained from a human donor with multiple sclerosis. The CDR3 sequence is CSVVGGEAGNTIYF. The CDR3 DNA is TGCAGCGTTGTGGGTGGGGAGGCTGGAAACACCATATATTTT. Full variable domain (missing parts from reference TRBV29-1 and TRBJ1-3): SAVISQKPSRDICQRGTSLTIQCQVDSQVTMMFWYRQQPGQSLTLIATANQGSEATYESGFVIDKFPISRPNLTFSTLTVSNMSPEDSSIYLCSVVGGEAGNTIYFGEGSWLTVV.